This T cell receptor beta chain was sequenced during a study of OX40 agonist ivuxolimab in advanced cancers. Study-wide background: In this trial design, patients received ivuxolimab intravenously at 0.01 to 10 mg/kg every 2 weeks.

Sequencing used immunoSEQ multiplex PCR; TCRdb keeps in-frame clones, though not all of them. This table has approximately 100,000 clones, under 85% appearing once. The CDR3 covers 15 residues. CDR1 and CDR2 (germline): SEHNR, FQNEAQ (reference sequence). With 6 bases clipped from V and 6 bases from J, the junction kept 7 bases outside the gene matches. Systemic immunosuppression or a history of autoimmune disease excluded patients. Sequences were derived from CD4+ or CD8+ T cells sorted from blood, sampled in a trial of the OX40 agonist ivuxolimab. The TCR originated in an adult with an advanced solid tumor such as melanoma, head and neck, liver or kidney cancer. The chain has TRBV7-9 and TRBJ2-1; TRBD1 matches at 11 bases. The CDR3 DNA follows: TGTGCCAGCAGGACAGGACAGGGGGCGCTCAATGAGCAGTTCTTC. Protein sequence: CASRTGQGALNEQFF. The full variable domain, in which reference TRBV7-9 and TRBJ2-1 provide the parts outside the CDR3, is DTGVSQNPRHKITKRGQNVTFRCDPISEHNRLYWYRQTLGQGPEFLTYFQNEAQLEKSRLLSDRFSAERPKGSFSTLEIQRTEQGDSAMYLCASRTGQGALNEQFFGPGTRLTVL.